The sequence of this TCR beta chain was determined in a study of memory CD4+ T cells and cytomegalovirus serostatus (dated by TCRdb to about 2019). Broadly, across the study: A total of 35 or so healthy Belgian adults, of whom 9 were CMV seropositive and 24 were CMV seronegative, were included in the cohort. To replicate a published TCR-based CMV serostatus classifier, the researchers sequenced the CD4+ memory TCRbeta repertoires of a Belgian cohort whose cytomegalovirus serostatus was known. The paper's findings and limits, for the study overall: CMV serostatus prediction reached a median bootstrapped AUC of around 0.95 with the original framework and just under 0.93 with a US-trained random forest. The results were interpreted as suggesting that the CMV-associated TCR signature is mostly present in the CD4+ memory repertoire. On the Belgian cohort, the classifier built on the original framework reached a median bootstrapped AUC of nearly 0.96, with a 95% CI of 0.76-1.00. Only CD4+CD45RO+ memory cells were sequenced, in contrast to the original study, which included naive and memory CD4+ and CD8+ populations. Of 164 previously reported CMV-associated TCRbeta sequences, approximately 70 appeared in the CD4+ memory repertoires, each in one to five individuals.

CDR1 is given as SGHRS and CDR2 as YFSETQ, both from the germline V gene. The cysteine opens and the phenylalanine closes a CDR3 of 13 amino acids. CDR3 DNA only is kept here, 39 bases in frame from base 1. At the junction V is shortened by 3 bases and J by 5 bases; bases outside the gene matches: 4. The Quick-DNA Microprep Kit was used to extract genomic DNA from the sorted cells. Amplification of TCRbeta DNA was done with the immunoSEQ hsTCRbeta kit, following the protocol from the manufacturer. TCRbeta libraries were sequenced on an Illumina MiSeq instrument. From the authors' description of their analysis: Once out-of-frame sequences had been removed, some 2 million distinct TCRbeta sequences were left, which works out to an average of around 70,000 per individual. Each individual was scored using the number of 164 previously reported CMV-associated TCRbeta sequences that the individual carried and the total number of productive distinct TCRbeta sequences. A beta-binomial model was reimplemented in Python, and scikit-learn random forests with default parameters were trained on data from the US cohort. Classifier performance on the Belgian cohort was reported as the median AUC with percentile confidence intervals calculated over 10,000 bootstrap iterations. TCRdb obtained this table from immuneACCESS and retained in-frame rearrangements with V and J assigned. These tables miss some clones; where compared with another copy, unresolved V genes account for less than half of the shortfall, and the remainder is unexplained. V, J and clone size are taken as reported in that table, and D and trimming were inferred from the DNA itself. The sample yields around 57,000 clones; around 81% were counted once. The biggest ten clones account for approximately 0.5% of the sample.

Single viable CD3+CD4+CD8-CD45RO+ cells were sorted as memory CD4+ T cells on a FACSAria II. CMV serostatus was determined with a Roche Elecsys assay detecting serum IgG against CMV pp150, pp28, p38 and p52. After thawing, total CD4+ T cells were enriched by positive selection with CD4 magnetic microbeads. The samples came from a separate study whose specific focus was interrogating the CD4+ T cell memory repertoire. Following standard operating procedures, peripheral blood mononuclear cells were isolated and cryopreserved, while serum was kept at -80 degrees C. The staining relied on CD3-PerCP (BW264/56), CD4-APC (RPA-T4), CD45RO-PE (UCHT1) and CD8-Pacific Orange (3B5) antibodies, and Sytox blue was used to exclude non-viable cells. Worth noting for this clone: Its target antigen remains unknown. Within one base of it there is no much larger clone, and no base qualities were kept.

The sample was memory CD4+ T cells from blood. In this chain, TRBV5-1 is recombined with TRBJ2-5; 7 bases in the middle match TRBD1. The receptor's source is an adult in good health and CMV-seronegative. Some clones in this sample may be carry-over from other donors' samples. The CDR3 corresponds to CASSSGQVETQYF. In nucleotide form, the sequence is TGCGCCAGCAGCTCCGGACAGGTCGAGACCCAGTACTTC.